This TCR beta chain was retrieved from a study of blood T cell repertoires in COVID-19. The protocol was immunoSEQ multiplex PCR, while the TCRdb copy is restricted to in-frame clones and leaves out a portion. The sample has more than 300,000 clones, 85% to 95% seen once. The CDR3 spans 14 residues. V was pared by 0 bases and J by 2 bases, with 9 bases between. Germline lookup yields CDR1 SGHNT and CDR2 YYREEE (reference sequence). The chain carries TRBV5-4 and TRBJ2-7; perhaps TRBD2 as D (5 bases). Sequencing was performed on PBMCs or T cells enriched from blood (not recorded which). This sequence was found in a woman in her twenties or thirties who had been exposed to COVID-19. CDR3 amino acids: CASSLGSGAYEQYF. The DNA for the CDR3 is TGTGCCAGCAGCTTGGGATCCGGGGCCTACGAGCAGTACTTC.